The 21 T cell receptor beta chains below all came from one sample that was sequenced in a study of blood T cell repertoires in COVID-19. TCRdb's copy holds only in-frame clones and misses some; the assay was immunoSEQ multiplex PCR. The sample lists around 200,000 clones, 75% to 90% seen once, with around 9% in the top ten. Input material: PBMCs or T cells enriched from blood (not recorded which). The receptors come from a man between 40 and 49 years old who had recovered from COVID-19.

The CDR3 is CAWRPTFMRGLEAFF. In DNA form, the CDR3 reads TGTGCCTGGCGCCCCACCTTCATGCGAGGGCTTGAAGCTTTCTTT. This chain links TRBV30 with TRBJ1-1; D not resolved. Germline V lookup: CDR1 GTSNPN, CDR2 SVGIG (reference sequence). The CDR3 totals 15 residues. With 5 bases removed from V and 7 bases from J, the gap between germline ends came to 23 bases. The complete variable domain, with remaining parts taken from reference TRBV30 and TRBJ1-1, reads SQTIHQWPATLVQPVGSPLSLECTVEGTSNPNLYWYRQAAGRGLQLLFYSVGIGQISSEVPQNLSASRPQDRQFILSSKKLLLSDSGFYLCAWRPTFMRGLEAFFGQGTRLTVV.

The chain couples TRBV5-1 to TRBJ2-1, with 11 bases lining up with TRBD2. V shed 4 bases and J 3 bases; nucleotides not matched to a gene: 3. This CDR3 has 15 amino acids. In germline, CDR1 is SGHRS, CDR2 YFSETQ. The chain's CDR3 is CASSTGTSGYNEQFF. The CDR3 nucleotides read TGCGCCAGCAGCACCGGGACTAGCGGCTACAATGAGCAGTTCTTC.

This clone was observed a handful of times. The rearrangement joins TRBV7-6 to TRBJ2-7; 8 bases align to TRBD2. Germline V lookup: CDR1 SGHVS, CDR2 FNYEAQ. This CDR3 contains 15 residues. J gave up 4 bases and V 5 bases, and 10 bases lay outside the gene matches. The CDR3 reads CASSVQRGRGYEQYF. CDR3 DNA sequence: TGTGCCAGCAGCGTTCAGCGGGGGCGCGGATACGAGCAGTACTTC.

This clone was counted a single time. The chain uses TRBV24-1 and TRBJ2-7; D gene ambiguous. This CDR3 has 13 amino acids. V shed 5 bases and J shed 1 base, with 8 bases lying between them. Germline V gene data show CDR1 as KGHDR and CDR2 as SFDVKD. The CDR3 loop reads CATSAEASYEQYF. The CDR3 DNA reads TGTGCCACCAGTGCAGAGGCGTCCTACGAGCAGTACTTC.

This chain joins TRBV27 and TRBJ2-7; possibly TRBD2 for D (6 bases). V was clipped by 3 bases and J by 0 bases, with 12 bases between them. This CDR3 contains 15 residues. The V gene's germline CDR1 is MNHEY and CDR2 SMNVEV (reference sequence). The CDR3 bases are TGTGCCAGCAGTTTGGAGGGGTTACCCTCCTACGAGCAGTACTTC. Its protein is CASSLEGLPSYEQYF.

A single count supports this clone. The junction departs from germline at one end; a sequencing error may be responsible. The chain recombines TRBV19 with TRBJ1-4; 8 bases align to TRBD1. Looked up from germline, CDR1 is LNHDA and CDR2 is SQIVND (reference sequence). This CDR3 comprises 10 residues. CDR3 coding DNA: TGCGGGACAGGTCGTGAAAAACTGTTTTTT. This codes for CGTGREKLFF.

The chain recombines TRBV2 with TRBJ2-1, with 9 bases aligning to TRBD2. Germline CDR1 SNHLY, CDR2 FYNNEI. The ends lost 8 bases at V and 1 base at J; junction bases unmatched: 9. This CDR3 has 16 residues. CDR3 residues: CASVPSGKVSYNEQFF. The CDR3 bases are TGTGCCAGCGTCCCTAGCGGGAAAGTTTCCTACAATGAGCAGTTCTTC.

This rearrangement joins TRBV3-1 (or the pseudogene TRBV3-2) to TRBJ2-1; 7 nucleotides align to TRBD2. Per germline, CDR1 LGHDT and CDR2 YNNKEL (reference sequence). With 0 bases clipped from V and 8 bases from J, the junction kept 4 bases outside the gene matches. CDR3 length: 14 residues. The CDR3 DNA reads TGTGCCAGCAGCCAAGATCCAGGGAGGGATGAGCAGTTCTTC. Its protein is CASSQDPGRDEQFF.

The V call is TRBV5-5, the J call TRBJ2-7; 8 positions match TRBD1. Germline trimming cut 1 base from V and 3 bases from J; bases unmatched to any gene: 6. In germline, CDR1 is SGHKS, CDR2 YYEKEE (reference sequence). This CDR3 has 15 amino acids. CDR3 nucleotide sequence: TGTGCCAGCAGCTTGACCGGGACAGGTATCTACGAGCAGTACTTC. This encodes CASSLTGTGIYEQYF. The full variable domain, completed using reference TRBV5-5 and TRBJ2-7, is DAGVTQSPTHLIKTRGQQVTLRCSPISGHKSVSWYQQVLGQGPQFIFQYYEKEERGRGNFPDRFSARQFPNYSSELNVNALLLGDSALYLCASSLTGTGIYEQYFGPGTRLTVT.

The rearrangement joins TRBV4-1 to TRBJ1-1, with D tentatively TRBD1 (5 bases). The V gene lost 8 bases and the J gene lost 5 bases, with 18 bases spanning the gap. CDR3 length: 14 amino acids. The germline V gene has CDR1 MGHRA and CDR2 YSYEKL. CDR3 nucleotides: TGCGCCAGCGGAAGGGAGGGGCTGGGGACTGAAGCTTTCTTT. It is translated as CASGREGLGTEAFF.

The CDR3 here is CASTPPDTGELFF. The CDR3 DNA follows: TGTGCCAGCACCCCGCCGGACACCGGGGAGCTGTTTTTT. J is TRBJ2-2 and V is TRBV21-1; the table calls TRBD2, which could not be checked here. TRBV21-1 is given as a pseudogene. There are 13 residues in the CDR3.

In this sample, this clone turned up once. This rearrangement joins TRBV5-1 to TRBJ1-2, with 8 bases that match TRBD1. Per germline, CDR1 SGHRS and CDR2 YFSETQ. The CDR3 totals 14 residues. The J segment lost 6 bases and the V segment lost 2 bases, leaving 6 bases of the junction unmatched. CDR3 in DNA: TGCGCCAGCAGCTTCCAACAGGGGGGAAATGGCTACACCTTC. Encoded protein: CASSFQQGGNGYTF.

The chain uses TRBV20-1 and TRBJ1-4; D perhaps matches TRBD1 (5 bases). Trimming left V 3 bases short and J 0 bases short, with 8 bases between. This CDR3 is built from 14 residues. Germline V CDR1 and CDR2: DFQATT, SNEGSKA (reference sequence). CDR3 sequence: CSASQTATNEKLFF. CDR3 DNA sequence: TGCAGTGCTAGTCAGACAGCAACTAATGAAAAACTGTTTTTT.

The count of this clone is one. V usage is TRBV5-1 and J usage is TRBJ1-5; a possible D gene is TRBD1 (6 bases). There are 15 residues in the CDR3. Germline V gene sequence: CDR1 SGHRS, CDR2 YFSETQ. V was trimmed by 4 bases and J by 6 bases, leaving 17 bases between them. Written as DNA, the CDR3 is TGCGCCAGCAGCCCGGCGGGGGGGCAGGGTCAGCCCCAGCATTTT. It codes for CASSPAGGQGQPQHF. Using reference TRBV5-1 and TRBJ1-5 for the parts outside the CDR3, the full variable domain is KAGVTQTPRYLIKTRGQQVTLSCSPISGHRSVSWYQQTPGQGLQFLFEYFSETQRNKGNFPGRFSGRQFSNSRSEMNVSTLELGDSALYLCASSPAGGQGQPQHFGDGTRLSIL.

This clone has just one count. The rearrangement links TRBV10-1 to TRBJ1-1; TRBD1 aligns across 11 bases. Germline values: CDR1 WNHNN, CDR2 SYGVQD (reference sequence). The CDR3 totals 14 residues. The V and J ends lost 8 bases and 4 bases, in that order; junction bases with no gene match: 6. CDR3 DNA sequence: TGCGCCAGCGGTATGGGGACAGGGGGCACTGAAGCTTTCTTT. It specifies CASGMGTGGTEAFF.

V usage is TRBV19 and J usage is TRBJ1-6; D possibly corresponds to TRBD1 (5 bases). The CDR3 sequence is 14 residues long. Trimming took off 5 bases at V and 7 bases at J, with 12 bases between the two ends. Germline assignment: CDR1 LNHDA and CDR2 SQIVND (reference sequence). Written as DNA, the CDR3 is TGTGCCAGTAGTTTCTCAGGGTTGAATTCACCCCTCCACTTT. This sequence encodes CASSFSGLNSPLHF.

The chain recombines TRBV10-3 with TRBJ2-7; D remains ambiguous. The V gene's germline CDR1 is ENHRY and CDR2 SYGVKD. Trimming took off 5 bases at V and 3 bases at J, with 11 bases between the two ends. The CDR3 sequence is 13 residues long. For the CDR3, the DNA is TGTGCCATCAGTAAACGAACTATCTACGAGCAGTACTTC. This translates into CAISKRTIYEQYF.

V is TRBV27 and J is TRBJ2-1; 10 bases are a match to TRBD1. Germline assignment: CDR1 MNHEY and CDR2 SMNVEV (reference sequence). The J segment lost 4 bases and the V segment lost 7 bases, leaving 1 base of the junction unmatched. The CDR3 is 13 amino acids. Written as DNA, the CDR3 is TGTGCCAGCAAGGGACAGGGGTACAATGAGCAGTTCTTC. It codes for CASKGQGYNEQFF.

CDR3 nucleotides: TGTGCCAGCAGCCGAATCCAGGGTGAACTTGGAGAAAAACTGTTTTTT. Translated: CASSRIQGELGEKLFF. The rearrangement uses TRBV9 and TRBJ1-4; weak D call: TRBD1 (5 bases). The CDR3 is 16 amino acids. V was clipped by 4 bases and J by 8 bases, with 21 bases between them. Germline V gives CDR1 SGDLS, CDR2 YYNGEE.

CDR3 DNA sequence: TGCGCCAGCAGCCCCCAGGTATACTCTGGAAACACCATATATTTT. This codes for CASSPQVYSGNTIYF. This chain connects TRBV4-1 to TRBJ1-3; the D is unclear. Germline loops: CDR1 MGHRA, CDR2 YSYEKL. The length of the CDR3 is 15 residues. Trimming shortened V by 4 bases and J by 0 bases, and 10 bases separated the two germline ends.

The gene calls are TRBV18 and TRBJ1-1; 7 nucleotides match TRBD1. Germline V gene lookup returns CDR1 KGHSH and CDR2 LQKENI. V gave up 5 bases and J gave up 4 bases; unmatched junction bases: 13. CDR3 length equals 16 residues. The chain's CDR3 is CASSGRGTVLGTEAFF. CDR3 nucleotide sequence: TGTGCCAGCTCAGGCAGGGGGACTGTGTTAGGCACTGAAGCTTTCTTT.